These T cell receptor beta chains were read from a single sample in a study of blood T cells in healthy people across ages. TCRdb used MiXCR to reprocess the 5' RACE reads, holding one entry per CDR3 protein. The sample holds about 1,600,000 distinct CDR3 sequences, 42% seen once. Sequenced: blood. The receptors derive from a woman younger than 30 in good health. The CDR3 runs from the conserved cysteine through the conserved F or W. The D gene is left open where the match is weak. A row's size may be missing; if present it is once, few, many or a size class.

cdr3_aa: CASSVGGTGTDTQYF
cdr3_nt: TGTGCCAGCAGCGTAGGGGGAACGGGCACAGATACGCAGTATTTT
clone_size: -
j_call: TRBJ2-3
v_call: TRBV9
d_call: -

cdr3_aa: CAIAESSYNERFF
cdr3_nt: TGTGCCATCGCGGAGTCCTCCTACAATGAGCGGTTCTTC
clone_size: -
j_call: TRBJ2-1
v_call: TRBV10-3
d_call: -

cdr3_aa: CASRDLAGRPQETQYF
cdr3_nt: TGTGCCAGCAGGGATCTAGCGGGGCGACCGCAAGAGACCCAGTACTTC
clone_size: -
j_call: TRBJ2-5
v_call: TRBV7-9
d_call: TRBD2

cdr3_aa: CASSRALSETQYF
cdr3_nt: TGTGCCAGCAGTCGGGCCCTTTCAGAGACCCAGTACTTC
clone_size: -
j_call: TRBJ2-5
v_call: TRBV2
d_call: -

cdr3_aa: CAISEGGSIYNEQFF
cdr3_nt: TGTGCCATCAGTGAGGGTGGTAGCATCTACAATGAGCAGTTCTTC
clone_size: few
j_call: TRBJ2-1
v_call: TRBV10-3
d_call: -

cdr3_aa: CASSQAGGEDEQYF
cdr3_nt: TGCGCCAGCAGCCAAGCGGGGGGCGAGGACGAGCAGTACTTC
clone_size: -
j_call: TRBJ2-7
v_call: TRBV4-1
d_call: -

cdr3_aa: CSAPSGAGGYTF
cdr3_nt: TGCAGTGCGCCTAGTGGGGCTGGGGGCTACACCTTC
clone_size: few
j_call: TRBJ1-2
v_call: TRBV20-1
d_call: -

cdr3_aa: CASTGGSSYNSPLHF
cdr3_nt: TGTGCCAGCACCGGGGGAAGCTCCTATAATTCACCCCTCCACTTT
clone_size: -
j_call: TRBJ1-6
v_call: TRBV28
d_call: -

cdr3_aa: CASSPGRTPDTQYF
cdr3_nt: TGTGCCAGCAGTCCGGGCCGCACCCCAGATACGCAGTATTTT
clone_size: -
j_call: TRBJ2-3
v_call: TRBV2
d_call: -

cdr3_aa: CSAAPPTGDSNQPQHF
cdr3_nt: TGCAGTGCTGCCCCCCCCACGGGGGATAGCAATCAGCCCCAGCATTTT
clone_size: -
j_call: TRBJ1-5
v_call: TRBV20-1
d_call: -

cdr3_aa: CASSVASYGYTF
cdr3_nt: TGTGCCAGCAGTGTGGCCAGCTATGGCTACACCTTC
clone_size: -
j_call: TRBJ1-2
v_call: TRBV2
d_call: -

cdr3_aa: CASRDDRKRFTDTQYF
cdr3_nt: TGTGCCAGCAGAGATGACAGGAAACGATTCACAGATACGCAGTATTTT
clone_size: -
j_call: TRBJ2-3
v_call: TRBV28
d_call: -

cdr3_aa: CASSPSGSLYNEQFF
cdr3_nt: TGTGCCAGCAGCCCTAGCGGGAGCCTGTACAATGAGCAGTTCTTC
clone_size: few
j_call: TRBJ2-1
v_call: TRBV6-2/TRBV6-3
d_call: TRBD2

cdr3_aa: CASSLTLSSGANVLTF
cdr3_nt: TGTGCCAGCAGCTTAACCCTCAGCTCTGGGGCCAACGTCCTGACTTTC
clone_size: -
j_call: TRBJ2-6
v_call: TRBV7-3
d_call: -

cdr3_aa: CASSYVQSYEQYF
cdr3_nt: TGTGCCAGCAGTTACGTGCAATCCTACGAGCAGTACTTC
clone_size: -
j_call: TRBJ2-7
v_call: TRBV6-6
d_call: -

cdr3_aa: CASSLTGGPRNEQFF
cdr3_nt: TGCGCCAGCAGCTTGACGGGAGGGCCTCGCAATGAGCAGTTCTTC
clone_size: -
j_call: TRBJ2-1
v_call: TRBV5-1
d_call: TRBD2

cdr3_aa: CASSPEFGGEQYF
cdr3_nt: TGTGCCAGCAGCCCCGAGTTCGGGGGGGAGCAGTACTTC
clone_size: -
j_call: TRBJ2-7
v_call: TRBV7-3
d_call: TRBD2